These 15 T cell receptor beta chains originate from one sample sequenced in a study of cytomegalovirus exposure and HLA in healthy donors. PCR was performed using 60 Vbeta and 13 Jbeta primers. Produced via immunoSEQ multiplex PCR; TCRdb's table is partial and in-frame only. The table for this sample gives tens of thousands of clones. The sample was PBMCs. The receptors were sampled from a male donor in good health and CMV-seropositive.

CDR3 sequence (DNA): TGTGCCAGCAGCTTAGGGCCCCCTTCCGGGGATTATAATTCACCCCTCCACTTT. Amino acid sequence: CASSLGPPSGDYNSPLHF. The chain has TRBV7-9 and TRBJ1-6; the D is unclear. V lost 1 base and J lost 4, with 17 bases in between. Germline CDR1 is SEHNR and CDR2 is FQNEAQ (reference sequence). The CDR3 length is 18 residues.

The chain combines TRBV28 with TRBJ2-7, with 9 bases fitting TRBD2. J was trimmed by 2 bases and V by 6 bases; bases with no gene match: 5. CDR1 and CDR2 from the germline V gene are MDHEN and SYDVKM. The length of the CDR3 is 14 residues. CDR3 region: CASRLASGTYEQYF. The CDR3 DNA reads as TGTGCCAGCAGGCTGGCTAGCGGGACCTACGAGCAGTACTTC.

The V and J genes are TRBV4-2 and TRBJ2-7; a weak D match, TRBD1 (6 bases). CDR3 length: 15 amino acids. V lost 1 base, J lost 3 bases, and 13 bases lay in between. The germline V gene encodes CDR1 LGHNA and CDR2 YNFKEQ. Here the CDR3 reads CASSQATGQNYEQYF. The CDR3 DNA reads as TGTGCCAGCAGCCAAGCCACGGGACAAAACTACGAGCAGTACTTC.

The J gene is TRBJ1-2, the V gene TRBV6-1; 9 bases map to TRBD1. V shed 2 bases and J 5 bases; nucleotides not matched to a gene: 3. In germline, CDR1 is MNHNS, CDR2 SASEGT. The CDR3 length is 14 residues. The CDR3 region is CASSERDRAYGYTF. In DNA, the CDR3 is TGTGCCAGCAGTGAAAGGGACAGGGCGTATGGCTACACCTTC.

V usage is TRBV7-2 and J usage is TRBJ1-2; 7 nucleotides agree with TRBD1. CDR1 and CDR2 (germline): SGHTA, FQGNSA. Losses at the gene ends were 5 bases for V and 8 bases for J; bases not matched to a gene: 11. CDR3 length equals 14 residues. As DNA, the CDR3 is TGTGCCAGCAGCGAAAAGACAGGGCCATGGGGCTACACCTTC. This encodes CASSEKTGPWGYTF.

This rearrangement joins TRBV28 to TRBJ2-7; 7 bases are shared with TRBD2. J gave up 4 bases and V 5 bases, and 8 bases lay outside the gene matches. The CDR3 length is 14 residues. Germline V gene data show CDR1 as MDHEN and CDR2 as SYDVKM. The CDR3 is CASSPTGGGYEQYF. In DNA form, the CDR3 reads TGTGCCAGCAGTCCTACGGGAGGAGGGTACGAGCAGTACTTC.

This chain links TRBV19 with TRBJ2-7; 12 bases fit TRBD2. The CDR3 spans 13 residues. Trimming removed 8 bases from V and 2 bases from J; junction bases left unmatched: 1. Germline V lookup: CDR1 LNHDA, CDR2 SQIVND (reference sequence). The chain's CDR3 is CASGLAGTYEQYF. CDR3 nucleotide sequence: TGTGCCAGTGGACTAGCGGGAACCTACGAGCAGTACTTC.

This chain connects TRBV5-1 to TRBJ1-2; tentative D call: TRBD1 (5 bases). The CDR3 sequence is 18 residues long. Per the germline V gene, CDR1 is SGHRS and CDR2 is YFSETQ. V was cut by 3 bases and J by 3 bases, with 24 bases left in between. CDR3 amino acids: CASSSRPGTGERDYGYTF. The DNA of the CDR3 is TGCGCCAGCAGCTCACGTCCCGGGACGGGGGAAAGGGACTATGGCTACACCTTC.

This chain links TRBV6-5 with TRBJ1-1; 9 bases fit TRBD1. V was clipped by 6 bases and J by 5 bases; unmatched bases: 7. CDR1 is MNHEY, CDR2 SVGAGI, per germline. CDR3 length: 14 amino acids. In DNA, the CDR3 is TGTGCCAGCAGAATCGGGACAGGGAGGACTGAAGCTTTCTTT. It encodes CASRIGTGRTEAFF.

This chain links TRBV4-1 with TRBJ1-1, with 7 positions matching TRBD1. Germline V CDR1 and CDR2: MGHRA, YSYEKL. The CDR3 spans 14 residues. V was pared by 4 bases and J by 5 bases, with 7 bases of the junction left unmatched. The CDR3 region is CASSLTTGKTEAFF. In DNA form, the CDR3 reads TGCGCCAGCAGCCTGACGACAGGGAAGACTGAAGCTTTCTTT.

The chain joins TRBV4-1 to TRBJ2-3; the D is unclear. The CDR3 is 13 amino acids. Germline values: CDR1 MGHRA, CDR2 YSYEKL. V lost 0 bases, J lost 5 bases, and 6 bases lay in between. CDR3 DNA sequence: TGCGCCAGCAGCCAAGATCACGGAGATACGCAGTATTTT. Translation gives CASSQDHGDTQYF.

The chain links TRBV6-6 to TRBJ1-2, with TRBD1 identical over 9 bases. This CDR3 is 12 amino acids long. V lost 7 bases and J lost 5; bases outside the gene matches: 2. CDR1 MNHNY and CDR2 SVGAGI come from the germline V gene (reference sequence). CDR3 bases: TGTGCCAGCACGGGACAGGGATATGGCTACACCTTC. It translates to CASTGQGYGYTF.

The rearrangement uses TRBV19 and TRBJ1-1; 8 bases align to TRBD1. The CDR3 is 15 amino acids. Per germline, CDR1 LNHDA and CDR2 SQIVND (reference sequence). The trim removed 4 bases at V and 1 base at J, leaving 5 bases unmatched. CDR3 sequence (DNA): TGTGCCAGTAGTACGACAGGGGCGGCGAACACTGAAGCTTTCTTT. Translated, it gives CASSTTGAANTEAFF.

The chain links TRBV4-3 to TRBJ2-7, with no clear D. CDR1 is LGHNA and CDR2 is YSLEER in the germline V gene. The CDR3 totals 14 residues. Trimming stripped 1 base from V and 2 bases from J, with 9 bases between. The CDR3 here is CASSQGLRPYEQYF. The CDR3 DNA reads TGCGCCAGCAGCCAAGGGTTGCGGCCCTACGAGCAGTACTTC.

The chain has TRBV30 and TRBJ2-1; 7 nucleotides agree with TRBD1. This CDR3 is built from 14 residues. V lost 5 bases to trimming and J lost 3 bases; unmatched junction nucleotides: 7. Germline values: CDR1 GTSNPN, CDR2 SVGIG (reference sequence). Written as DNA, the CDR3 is TGTGCCTGGGGCCCGACAGGGAACTACAATGAGCAGTTCTTC. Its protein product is CAWGPTGNYNEQFF. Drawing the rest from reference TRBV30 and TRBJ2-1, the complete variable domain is SQTIHQWPATLVQPVGSPLSLECTVEGTSNPNLYWYRQAAGRGLQLLFYSVGIGQISSEVPQNLSASRPQDRQFILSSKKLLLSDSGFYLCAWGPTGNYNEQFFGPGTRLTVL.